This T cell receptor (beta chain) was sequenced for a study of blood T cell repertoires in COVID-19. TCRdb's copy holds only in-frame clones and misses some; the assay was immunoSEQ multiplex PCR. This sample has some 270,000 clones, with around 90% found just once. Trimming took 2 bases from V and 4 from J, leaving 17 bases between them. The CDR3 runs to 16 residues. CDR1 is SGHDN and CDR2 is FVKESK in the germline V gene. Sequenced: PBMCs or T cells enriched from blood (not recorded which). The genes are TRBV14 and TRBJ2-5; a possible D gene is TRBD1 (6 bases). This receptor was obtained from a middle-aged man who had been exposed to COVID-19. CDR3 region: CASSQWSSGVRETQYF. The DNA of the CDR3 is TGTGCCAGCAGCCAATGGTCCTCAGGGGTTCGAGAGACCCAGTACTTC.